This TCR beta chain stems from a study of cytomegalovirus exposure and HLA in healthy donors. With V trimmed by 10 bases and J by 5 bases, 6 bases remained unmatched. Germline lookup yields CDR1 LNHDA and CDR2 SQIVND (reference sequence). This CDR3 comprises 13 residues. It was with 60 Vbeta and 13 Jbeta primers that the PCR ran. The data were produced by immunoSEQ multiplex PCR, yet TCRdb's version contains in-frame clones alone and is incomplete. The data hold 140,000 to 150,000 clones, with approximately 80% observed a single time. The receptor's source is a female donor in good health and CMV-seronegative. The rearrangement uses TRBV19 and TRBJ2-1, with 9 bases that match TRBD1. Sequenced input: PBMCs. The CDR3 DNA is TGTGCCACGGGACAGGGTAACCACAATGAGCAGTTCTTC. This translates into CATGQGNHNEQFF.